A selection of T cell receptor beta chains follows, all from one sample in a study of CD8+ T cells in alopecia areata. Assay: immunoSEQ multiplex PCR; the TCRdb copy retains only in-frame clones and omits some. The sample contains 100,000 to 120,000 clones, about 60% of which appear only once. The sample consisted of NKG2D-low CD8+ T cells sorted from blood. Receptors were obtained from a human donor with alopecia areata. Both conserved end residues are part of each CDR3. Fields, in order: J gene, D gene, CDR3 length, V gene, clone size, CDR3 DNA, CDR3 protein. D genes are given only for firm matches. A row's size may be missing; if present it is once, few, many or a size class.

J gene: TRBJ2-1
D gene: .
CDR3 length: 13
V gene: TRBV6-5
clone size: .
CDR3 DNA: TGTGCCAGCAGGCCCACAGCGTTCAATGAGCAGTTCTTC
CDR3 protein: CASRPTAFNEQFF

J gene: TRBJ2-3
D gene: .
CDR3 length: 16
V gene: TRBV9
clone size: .
CDR3 DNA: TGTGCCAGCAGCGTAGAGGTCGGGGAAAGCACAGATACGCAGTATTTT
CDR3 protein: CASSVEVGESTDTQYF

J gene: TRBJ2-1
D gene: .
CDR3 length: 11
V gene: TRBV20-1
clone size: once
CDR3 DNA: TGCAGTGCTCTAGAACGGGGTGAGCAGTTCTTC
CDR3 protein: CSALERGEQFF

J gene: TRBJ1-1
D gene: .
CDR3 length: 12
V gene: TRBV6-1
clone size: .
CDR3 DNA: TGTGCCAGCAGCCCAGGGGCGACTGAAGCTTTCTTT
CDR3 protein: CASSPGATEAFF

J gene: TRBJ1-1
D gene: TRBD1
CDR3 length: 13
V gene: TRBV28
clone size: .
CDR3 DNA: TGTGCCAGCAGTTTCCGCACAGGGGGCCGAGCTTTCTTT
CDR3 protein: CASSFRTGGRAFF

J gene: TRBJ2-7
D gene: TRBD1
CDR3 length: 12
V gene: TRBV29-1
clone size: .
CDR3 DNA: TGCAGCGTTACCAGGGGGATTGGTGAGCAGTACTTC
CDR3 protein: CSVTRGIGEQYF

J gene: TRBJ2-3
D gene: .
CDR3 length: 17
V gene: TRBV7-2
clone size: few
CDR3 DNA: TGTGCCAGCAGCCCGATCTACGGGAGTGGAGGCACAGATACGCAGTATTTT
CDR3 protein: CASSPIYGSGGTDTQYF

J gene: TRBJ2-7
D gene: TRBD2
CDR3 length: 15
V gene: TRBV19
clone size: .
CDR3 DNA: TGTGCCAGTAGTACATCTAGCGGGAGCTCCTACGAGCAGTACTTC
CDR3 protein: CASSTSSGSSYEQYF

J gene: TRBJ2-7
D gene: .
CDR3 length: 12
V gene: TRBV28
clone size: .
CDR3 DNA: TGTGCCATTTCCTCGTCGTCCTACGAGCAGTACTTC
CDR3 protein: CAISSSSYEQYF

J gene: TRBJ1-1
D gene: .
CDR3 length: 15
V gene: TRBV2
clone size: few
CDR3 DNA: TGTGCCAGCAGTGTTCTCGGTATCCATGTCACTGAAGCTTTCTTT
CDR3 protein: CASSVLGIHVTEAFF

J gene: TRBJ2-5
D gene: .
CDR3 length: 15
V gene: TRBV4-1
clone size: .
CDR3 DNA: TGCGCCAGCAGCCAAGAACTAGCTACACAAGAGACCCAGTACTTC
CDR3 protein: CASSQELATQETQYF

J gene: TRBJ2-3
D gene: .
CDR3 length: 15
V gene: TRBV28
clone size: medium-sized
CDR3 DNA: TGTGCCAGCAGTTTAACGGATCGGGTGGCCGATACGCAGTATTTT
CDR3 protein: CASSLTDRVADTQYF

J gene: TRBJ2-1
D gene: TRBD2
CDR3 length: 15
V gene: TRBV11-2
clone size: .
CDR3 DNA: TGTGCCAGCAGCTTTACTAGCGGGAGAGGTTCGGAGCAGTTCTTC
CDR3 protein: CASSFTSGRGSEQFF

J gene: TRBJ2-7
D gene: TRBD1
CDR3 length: 15
V gene: TRBV7-9
clone size: .
CDR3 DNA: TGTGCCAGCAGCTTAATTAGGGGGCAGTCCTACGAGCAGTACTTC
CDR3 protein: CASSLIRGQSYEQYF

J gene: TRBJ1-1
D gene: .
CDR3 length: 14
V gene: TRBV4-1
clone size: few
CDR3 DNA: TGCGCCAGCAGCCTCATACAGGGTTACGCTGAAGCTTTCTTT
CDR3 protein: CASSLIQGYAEAFF

J gene: TRBJ2-3
D gene: .
CDR3 length: 15
V gene: TRBV4-1
clone size: .
CDR3 DNA: TGCGCCAGCAGCCAAGATGGATCCGGGACAGATACGCAGTATTTT
CDR3 protein: CASSQDGSGTDTQYF

J gene: TRBJ1-3
D gene: TRBD1
CDR3 length: 16
V gene: TRBV7-9
clone size: few
CDR3 DNA: TGTGCCAGCAGCTCCCCCGGGACAGGGGATGGAAACACCATATATTTT
CDR3 protein: CASSSPGTGDGNTIYF

J gene: TRBJ2-7
D gene: .
CDR3 length: 13
V gene: TRBV27
clone size: .
CDR3 DNA: TGTGCCAGCAGTTTAGGGTTAGGCAACGAGCAGTACTTC
CDR3 protein: CASSLGLGNEQYF

J gene: TRBJ2-3
D gene: .
CDR3 length: 14
V gene: TRBV6-5
clone size: .
CDR3 DNA: TGTGCCAGCAGTGACGGAGCTAACACAGATACGCAGTATTTT
CDR3 protein: CASSDGANTDTQYF

J gene: TRBJ2-7
D gene: .
CDR3 length: 15
V gene: TRBV4-1
clone size: .
CDR3 DNA: TGCGCCAGCAGCCAAACTAGTGGGGTTACCTACGAGCAGTACTTC
CDR3 protein: CASSQTSGVTYEQYF

J gene: TRBJ2-1
D gene: TRBD2
CDR3 length: 16
V gene: TRBV4-1
clone size: few
CDR3 DNA: TGCGCCAGCAGCCAAGCAGCGGGAGGGCCCCACAATGAGCAGTTCTTC
CDR3 protein: CASSQAAGGPHNEQFF

J gene: TRBJ2-7
D gene: .
CDR3 length: 11
V gene: TRBV11-2
clone size: .
CDR3 DNA: TGTGCCAGCACCTCTTTGGGCGAGCAGTACTTC
CDR3 protein: CASTSLGEQYF

J gene: TRBJ1-1
D gene: .
CDR3 length: 10
V gene: TRBV2
clone size: once
CDR3 DNA: TGTGCCAGCAGGCGGCCTGAAGCTTTCTTT
CDR3 protein: CASRRPEAFF

J gene: TRBJ2-1
D gene: .
CDR3 length: 15
V gene: TRBV7-8
clone size: .
CDR3 DNA: TGTGCCAGCAGCCACAGGAGCAACTCCTACAATGAGCAGTTCTTC
CDR3 protein: CASSHRSNSYNEQFF

J gene: TRBJ2-6
D gene: .
CDR3 length: 18
V gene: TRBV28
clone size: few
CDR3 DNA: TGTGCCAGCAGTTCCCCCTCGAGGGAGGAATCTGGGGCCAACGTCCTGACTTTC
CDR3 protein: CASSSPSREESGANVLTF

J gene: TRBJ1-2
D gene: TRBD1
CDR3 length: 13
V gene: TRBV13
clone size: few
CDR3 DNA: TGTGCCAGCAGTTTTACAGGGGGCCGGGGCTACACCTTC
CDR3 protein: CASSFTGGRGYTF

J gene: TRBJ2-7
D gene: .
CDR3 length: 14
V gene: TRBV28
clone size: few
CDR3 DNA: TGTGCCAGCAGTTTGCGGCGGGGACCCTACGAGCAGTACTTC
CDR3 protein: CASSLRRGPYEQYF

J gene: TRBJ2-7
D gene: .
CDR3 length: 13
V gene: TRBV10-3
clone size: .
CDR3 DNA: TGTGCCATCAGTGAGGGGACCTCCTACGAGCAGTACTTC
CDR3 protein: CAISEGTSYEQYF

J gene: TRBJ2-7
D gene: TRBD1
CDR3 length: 15
V gene: TRBV5-1
clone size: few
CDR3 DNA: TGCGCCAGCAGTCCGGACAGGGGAACTCTTCGCGAGCAGTACTTC
CDR3 protein: CASSPDRGTLREQYF

J gene: TRBJ1-1
D gene: .
CDR3 length: 13
V gene: TRBV19
clone size: .
CDR3 DNA: TGTGCCAGTAGTCTCGTTTGGAACACTGAAGCTTTCTTT
CDR3 protein: CASSLVWNTEAFF

J gene: TRBJ1-2
D gene: .
CDR3 length: 14
V gene: TRBV19
clone size: .
CDR3 DNA: TGTGCCAGTACCCCGGACAGCTGGGCCTATGGCTACACCTTC
CDR3 protein: CASTPDSWAYGYTF

J gene: TRBJ2-5
D gene: TRBD2
CDR3 length: 16
V gene: TRBV2
clone size: .
CDR3 DNA: TGTGCCGTACATAGCGGGAGGGCCAGTTTTGTAGAGACCCAGTACTTC
CDR3 protein: CAVHSGRASFVETQYF

J gene: TRBJ1-5
D gene: .
CDR3 length: 12
V gene: TRBV13
clone size: .
CDR3 DNA: TGTGCCAGCAGCACCCAGAATCAGCCCCAGCATTTT
CDR3 protein: CASSTQNQPQHF

J gene: TRBJ1-2
D gene: .
CDR3 length: 16
V gene: TRBV14
clone size: few
CDR3 DNA: TGTGCCAGCAGCGCCACAGCCGGGGGGCACGGCTATGGCTACACCTTC
CDR3 protein: CASSATAGGHGYGYTF

J gene: TRBJ2-7
D gene: .
CDR3 length: 14
V gene: TRBV6-5
clone size: .
CDR3 DNA: TGTGCCAGCAGTCCCTTTCAAGGGTCCCACGAGCAGTACTTC
CDR3 protein: CASSPFQGSHEQYF

J gene: TRBJ2-7
D gene: .
CDR3 length: 12
V gene: TRBV28
clone size: .
CDR3 DNA: TGTGCCAGCAGTCTTCCCTACCGCGAGCAGTACTTC
CDR3 protein: CASSLPYREQYF

J gene: TRBJ1-5
D gene: .
CDR3 length: 13
V gene: TRBV5-6
clone size: .
CDR3 DNA: TGTGCCAGCAGCTTGGGGTTGGGTCAGCCCCAGCATTTT
CDR3 protein: CASSLGLGQPQHF

J gene: TRBJ2-1
D gene: .
CDR3 length: 15
V gene: TRBV9
clone size: .
CDR3 DNA: TGTGCCAGCAGCGAAAGCGGAGTCTCCTACAATGAGCAGTTCTTC
CDR3 protein: CASSESGVSYNEQFF

J gene: TRBJ2-2
D gene: .
CDR3 length: 14
V gene: TRBV29-1
clone size: few
CDR3 DNA: TGCAGCGTTGAGGGGGTATCTTACACCGGGGAGCTGTTTTTT
CDR3 protein: CSVEGVSYTGELFF

J gene: TRBJ2-1
D gene: .
CDR3 length: 14
V gene: TRBV6-1
clone size: .
CDR3 DNA: TGTGCCAGCAGTGAACGTCGGGCCCCGGGCGAGCAGTTCTTC
CDR3 protein: CASSERRAPGEQFF

J gene: TRBJ1-1
D gene: TRBD1
CDR3 length: 13
V gene: TRBV5-6
clone size: .
CDR3 DNA: TGTGCCAGCAGCTTTGGACAGGCGGCTGAAGCTTTCTTT
CDR3 protein: CASSFGQAAEAFF

J gene: TRBJ2-7
D gene: .
CDR3 length: 17
V gene: TRBV27
clone size: .
CDR3 DNA: TGTGCCAGCAGTTTATATTCCATGACAGGCTCGATCTACGAGCAGTACTTC
CDR3 protein: CASSLYSMTGSIYEQYF

J gene: TRBJ1-3
D gene: .
CDR3 length: 20
V gene: TRBV23-1
clone size: few
CDR3 DNA: TGCGCCAGCCCCCGAGGAGAAAAACGGCGTTTCAGAAACTCTGGAAACACCATATATTTT
CDR3 protein: CASPRGEKRRFRNSGNTIYF

J gene: TRBJ1-1
D gene: .
CDR3 length: 15
V gene: TRBV5-1
clone size: .
CDR3 DNA: TGCGCCAGCAGCTTTAATTCTTTCCTGAACACTGAAGCTTTCTTT
CDR3 protein: CASSFNSFLNTEAFF

J gene: TRBJ2-5
D gene: .
CDR3 length: 14
V gene: TRBV25-1
clone size: .
CDR3 DNA: TGTGCCAGCAGTGATCTGGACAGAGGGGAGACCCAGTACTTC
CDR3 protein: CASSDLDRGETQYF

J gene: TRBJ2-7
D gene: .
CDR3 length: 13
V gene: TRBV5-1
clone size: .
CDR3 DNA: TGCGCCAGCAGCGTCGGGTCTACCTACGAGCAGTACTTC
CDR3 protein: CASSVGSTYEQYF

J gene: TRBJ2-1
D gene: .
CDR3 length: 14
V gene: TRBV12-5
clone size: .
CDR3 DNA: TGTGCTAGTGGGCAGGGAAGCTCCTACAATGAGCAGTTCTTC
CDR3 protein: CASGQGSSYNEQFF

J gene: TRBJ2-7
D gene: TRBD2
CDR3 length: 21
V gene: TRBV7-6
clone size: .
CDR3 DNA: TGTGCCAGCAGCTTAGGGTCTGTAGTGGTGACTAGCTCCCACCCAGCCCTCGAGCAGTACTTC
CDR3 protein: CASSLGSVVVTSSHPALEQYF

J gene: TRBJ1-2
D gene: .
CDR3 length: 13
V gene: TRBV5-1
clone size: once
CDR3 DNA: TGCGCCAGCAGCTTGGGCTCTAACTATGGCTACACCTTC
CDR3 protein: CASSLGSNYGYTF